This T cell receptor beta chain was sequenced for a study of shared clonotypes between healthy human individuals. Study summary: Three plates were used per donor for CD4 naive, three for CD4 memory, two for CD8 naive and one for CD8 memory.

The CDR3 extends over 17 amino acids. The ends were cut back, 5 bases at V and 0 bases at J, with 17 bases in the middle. Germline assignment: CDR1 SGHVS and CDR2 FQNEAQ. Study results and caveats: Naive CD4 clonotypes overlapped across a few donors at about 5.3%. Though the depth was large, rarefaction showed that sorted-subset sequencing was incomplete.

The assay was immunoSEQ multiplex PCR, and TCRdb's table has in-frame clones only and misses some. The table lists 2 million to 2.5 million clones, around 96% of them singletons, with roughly 1% in the top ten. Worth noting for this clone: Antigen specificity is unknown.

It was CD45RO-negative cells, positively selected for CCR7, that made up naive CD8 cells, with terminally differentiated effector memory CD45RA+ cells excluded. The J gene is TRBJ2-1, the V gene TRBV7-8; D is possibly TRBD2 (5 bases). Sequencing was carried out using naive CD8+ T cells sorted from blood. The TCR originated in a man between 18 and 29 years old in good health. The CDR3 sequence: CASSDRTSRSSYNEQFF. The CDR3 region has the DNA TGTGCCAGCAGCGATAGGACTTCTCGGAGCTCCTACAATGAGCAGTTCTTC.